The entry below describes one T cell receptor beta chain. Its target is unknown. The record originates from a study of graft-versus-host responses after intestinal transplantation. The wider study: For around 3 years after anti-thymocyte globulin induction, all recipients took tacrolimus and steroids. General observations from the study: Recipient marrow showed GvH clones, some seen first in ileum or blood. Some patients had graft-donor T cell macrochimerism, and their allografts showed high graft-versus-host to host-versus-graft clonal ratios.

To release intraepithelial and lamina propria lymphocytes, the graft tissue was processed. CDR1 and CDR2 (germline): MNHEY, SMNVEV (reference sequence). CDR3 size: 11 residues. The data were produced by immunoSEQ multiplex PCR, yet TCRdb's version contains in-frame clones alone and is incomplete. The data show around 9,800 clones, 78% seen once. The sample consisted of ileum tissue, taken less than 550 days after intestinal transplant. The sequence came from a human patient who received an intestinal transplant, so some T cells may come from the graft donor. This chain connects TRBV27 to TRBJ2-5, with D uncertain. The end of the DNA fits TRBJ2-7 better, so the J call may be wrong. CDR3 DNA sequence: TGTGCCAGCGGGGTATCCTACGAGCAGTACTTC. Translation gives CASGVSYEQYF.